This T cell receptor beta chain was retrieved from a study of response to subunit inactivated influenza vaccine. TCRdb reprocessed the RT-PCR reads with MiXCR, giving one entry per CDR3 protein. The sample lists 450,000 to 500,000 distinct CDR3 sequences, approximately 11% occurring once. This clonotype has at least ten counts. Antigen specificity is unknown. This CDR3 region has 13 residues. V was trimmed by 0 bases and J by 4 bases, leaving 7 bases between them. CDR1 and CDR2 from the germline V gene are SGDLS and YYNGEE. Findings of the study overall: Seasonal influenza vaccination, on each occasion, was suggested by the authors to recruit few new T cells.

This rearrangement joins TRBV9 to TRBJ1-1; no definite D call. The receptor was isolated from a man aged 50 or older who received an inactivated influenza vaccine. Here the sequenced sample was PBMCs from blood, taken about 40 days after vaccination. The CDR3 DNA sequence: TGTGCCAGCAGCGTAGAGAGAGGCACTGAAGCTTTCTTT. Protein product: CASSVERGTEAFF.